This T cell receptor (beta chain) was retrieved from a study of T-cell memory formation after mild COVID-19. Study-wide points: Pre-infection memory carried some responding clones, suggesting that cross-reactive memory joined.

The CDR3 covers 15 residues. The germline gives CDR1 LNHDA, CDR2 SQIVND (reference sequence). The V segment lost 4 bases and the J segment 3 bases; nucleotides outside the gene matches: 6. With constant-segment primers, 5'RACE yielded cDNA libraries of TCR alpha and TCR beta that carried sample barcodes and UMIs. Using its own MiXCR run on the 5' RACE reads, TCRdb lists one record per CDR3 protein. In the table there are 550,000 to 600,000 distinct CDR3 sequences, about a fifth of which are singletons. This clonotype was seen a handful of times. Its antigen remains unknown. This sequence was found in an adult woman who had mild COVID-19 (a few samples of this study predate the infection). Cell type and time point are not known. Sequencing was done on a sample of PBMCs or a T cell subset sorted from them (not recorded which). This chain connects TRBV19 to TRBJ2-7; 10 positions match TRBD1. The CDR3 region is CASSTGQGVGYEQYF. The CDR3 nucleotides read TGTGCCAGTAGTACTGGACAGGGGGTGGGCTACGAGCAGTACTTC.